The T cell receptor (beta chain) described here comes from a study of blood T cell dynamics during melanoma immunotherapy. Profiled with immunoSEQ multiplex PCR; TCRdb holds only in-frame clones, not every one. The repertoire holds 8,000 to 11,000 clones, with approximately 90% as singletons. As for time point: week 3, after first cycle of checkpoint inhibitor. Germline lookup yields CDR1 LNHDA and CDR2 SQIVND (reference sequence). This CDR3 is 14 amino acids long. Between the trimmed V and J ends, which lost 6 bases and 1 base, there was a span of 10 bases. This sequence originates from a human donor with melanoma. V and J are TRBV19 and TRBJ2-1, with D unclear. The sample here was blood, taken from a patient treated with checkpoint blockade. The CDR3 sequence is CASRTGLSYNEQFF. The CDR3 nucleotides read TGTGCCAGTAGGACTGGGTTGTCCTACAATGAGCAGTTCTTC.